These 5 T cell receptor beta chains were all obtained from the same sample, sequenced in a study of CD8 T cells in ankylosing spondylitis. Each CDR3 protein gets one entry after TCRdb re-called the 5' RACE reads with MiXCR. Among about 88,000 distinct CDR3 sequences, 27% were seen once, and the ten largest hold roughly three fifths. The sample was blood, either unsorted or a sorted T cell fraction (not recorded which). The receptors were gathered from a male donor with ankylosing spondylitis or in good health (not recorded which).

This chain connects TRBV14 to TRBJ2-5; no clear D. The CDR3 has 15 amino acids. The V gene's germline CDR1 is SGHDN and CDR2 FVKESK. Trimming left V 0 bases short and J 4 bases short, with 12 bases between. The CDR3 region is CASSQEIWVGETQYF. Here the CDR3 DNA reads TGTGCCAGCAGCCAAGAAATTTGGGTGGGAGAGACCCAGTACTTC. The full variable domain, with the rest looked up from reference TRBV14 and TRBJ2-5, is EAGVTQFPSHSVIEKGQTVTLRCDPISGHDNLYWYRRVMGKEIKFLLHFVKESKQDESGMPNNRFLAERTGGTYSTLKVQPAELEDSGVYFCASSQEIWVGETQYFGPGTRLLVL.

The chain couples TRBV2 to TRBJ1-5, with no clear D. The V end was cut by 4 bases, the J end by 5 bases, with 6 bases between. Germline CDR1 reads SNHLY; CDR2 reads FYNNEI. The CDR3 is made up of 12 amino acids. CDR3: CASSGEDQPQHF. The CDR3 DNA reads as TGTGCCAGCAGTGGGGAGGATCAGCCCCAGCATTTT.

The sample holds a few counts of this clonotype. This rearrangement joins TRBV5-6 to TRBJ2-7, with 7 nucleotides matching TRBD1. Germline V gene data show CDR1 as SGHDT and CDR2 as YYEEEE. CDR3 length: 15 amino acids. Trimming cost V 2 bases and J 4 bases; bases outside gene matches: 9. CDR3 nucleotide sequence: TGTGCCAGCAGCTTTGTTTCGGGCAGGGGGTACGAGCAGTACGTC. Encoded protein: CASSFVSGRGYEQYV.

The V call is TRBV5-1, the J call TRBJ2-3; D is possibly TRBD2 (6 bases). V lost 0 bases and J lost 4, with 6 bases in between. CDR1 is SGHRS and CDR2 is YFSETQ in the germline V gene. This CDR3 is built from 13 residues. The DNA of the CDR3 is TGCGCCAGCAGCTTGGGACTAGCAGATACGCAGTATTTT. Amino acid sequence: CASSLGLADTQYF.

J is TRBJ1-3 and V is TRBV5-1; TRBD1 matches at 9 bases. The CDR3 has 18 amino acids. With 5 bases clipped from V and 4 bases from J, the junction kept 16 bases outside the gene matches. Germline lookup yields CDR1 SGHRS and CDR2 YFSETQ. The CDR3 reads CASSLTPWDRATGNTIYF. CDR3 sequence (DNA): TGCGCCAGCAGTCTAACCCCTTGGGACAGGGCTACGGGAAACACCATATATTTT.